This paragraph covers one T cell receptor (beta chain) sequence. Sequencing was performed with immunoSEQ multiplex PCR; in TCRdb, only in-frame clones are kept and a portion is missing. The sample has about 75,000 clones; around nine tenths are singletons. This entry comes from a study of OX40 agonist ivuxolimab in advanced cancers. Study summary: Among those treated, three patients had partial responses, one with hepatocellular carcinoma and two with cutaneous melanoma.

The V end lost 0 bases, the J end lost 5 bases, and 8 bases lay between the germline ends. Germline values: CDR1 SGHRS, CDR2 YFSETQ. The length of the CDR3 is 13 residues. The clonotype was recovered from an adult with an advanced solid tumor such as melanoma, head and neck, liver or kidney cancer. The sequences come from CD4+ or CD8+ T cells sorted from blood, collected in a trial of the OX40 agonist ivuxolimab. The rearrangement links TRBV5-1 to TRBJ2-5, with D perhaps TRBD1 (5 bases). This CDR3 reads CASSLGGTETQYF. DNA for the CDR3: TGCGCCAGCAGCTTGGGGGGCACGGAGACCCAGTACTTC.